This T cell receptor beta chain was found in a study of glioma-infiltrating T cells. In the study overall: About one million peripheral T cells were targeted at roughly 4.5- to 11-fold coverage.

Amplification of TCR alpha and beta CDR3 regions from RNA used iRepertoire nested multiplex PCR. TCRdb re-called the multiplex PCR reads with MiXCR, one entry per CDR3 protein. The top ten clones hold 12% of a sample with about 400,000 distinct CDR3 sequences, roughly two fifths of them seen once. There are a few counts of this clonotype. Its matching antigen is unknown. Whole-study findings and limits: Non-neoplastic patients had below-expected tissue-blood divergence, while all gliomas exceeded expectation.

This receptor was obtained from a human donor with low-grade glioma or glioblastoma, undergoing nonglioma brain surgery, or in good health (not recorded which). Material: glioma tissue, nonneoplastic brain tissue, or PBMCs (not recorded which).

CDR3 coding DNA: TGTGCCAGCAGCCCCTGGACAGGAAACACCATATATTTT. This encodes CASSPWTGNTIYF. This chain uses TRBV7-2 with TRBJ1-3; D may be TRBD1 (5 bases). V was shortened by 5 bases and J by 4 bases, with 9 bases between the two germline ends. The length of the CDR3 is 13 residues. Germline lookup yields CDR1 SGHTA and CDR2 FQGNSA. The full variable domain, in which reference TRBV7-2 and TRBJ1-3 provide the parts outside the CDR3, is GAGVSQSPSNKVTEKGKDVELRCDPISGHTALYWYRQSLGQGLEFLIYFQGNSAPDKSGLPSDRFSAERTGGSVSTLTIQRTQQEDSAVYLCASSPWTGNTIYFGEGSWLTVV.